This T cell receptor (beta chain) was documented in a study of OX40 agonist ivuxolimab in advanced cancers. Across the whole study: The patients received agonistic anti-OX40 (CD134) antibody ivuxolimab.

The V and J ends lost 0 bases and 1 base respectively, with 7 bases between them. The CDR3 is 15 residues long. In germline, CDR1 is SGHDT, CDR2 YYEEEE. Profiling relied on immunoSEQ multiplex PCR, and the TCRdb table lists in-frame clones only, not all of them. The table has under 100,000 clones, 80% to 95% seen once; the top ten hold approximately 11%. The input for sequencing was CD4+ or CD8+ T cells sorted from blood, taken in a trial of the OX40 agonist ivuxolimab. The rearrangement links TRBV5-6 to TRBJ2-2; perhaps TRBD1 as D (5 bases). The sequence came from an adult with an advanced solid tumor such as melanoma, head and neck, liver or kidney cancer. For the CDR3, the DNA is TGTGCCAGCAGCTTGGGACAGAGGAACACCGGGGAGCTGTTTTTT. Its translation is CASSLGQRNTGELFF.